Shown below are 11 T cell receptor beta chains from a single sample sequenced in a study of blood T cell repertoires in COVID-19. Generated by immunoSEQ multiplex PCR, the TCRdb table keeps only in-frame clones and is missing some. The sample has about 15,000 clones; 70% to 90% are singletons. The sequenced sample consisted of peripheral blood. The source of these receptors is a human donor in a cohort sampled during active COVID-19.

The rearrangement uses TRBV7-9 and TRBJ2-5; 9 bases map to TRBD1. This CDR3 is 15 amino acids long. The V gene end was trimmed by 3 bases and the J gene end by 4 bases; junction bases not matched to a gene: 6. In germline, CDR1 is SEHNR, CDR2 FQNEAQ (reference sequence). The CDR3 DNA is TGTGCCAGCAGCTTGGTGGTGACAGGGGGAGAGACCCAGTACTTC. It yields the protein CASSLVVTGGETQYF. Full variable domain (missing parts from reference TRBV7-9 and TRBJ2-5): DTGVSQNPRHKITKRGQNVTFRCDPISEHNRLYWYRQTLGQGPEFLTYFQNEAQLEKSRLLSDRFSAERPKGSFSTLEIQRTEQGDSAMYLCASSLVVTGGETQYFGPGTRLLVL.

CDR3 DNA: TGTGCCATCAGTGGGGGGATTACAGGGGTCAAAGAGACCCAGTACTTC. Protein: CAISGGITGVKETQYF. The V call is TRBV10-3, the J call TRBJ2-5; 7 positions match TRBD1. V was pared by 4 bases and J by 3 bases, with 11 bases of the junction left unmatched. CDR1 is ENHRY, CDR2 SYGVKD, per germline. The CDR3 runs 16 residues.

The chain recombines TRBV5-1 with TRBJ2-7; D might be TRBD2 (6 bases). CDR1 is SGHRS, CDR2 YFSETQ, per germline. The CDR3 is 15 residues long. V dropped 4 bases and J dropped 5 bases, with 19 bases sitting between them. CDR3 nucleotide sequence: TGCGCCAGCAGCCCCCTGTTCGGGAGCGTCAACGAGCAGTACTTC. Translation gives CASSPLFGSVNEQYF. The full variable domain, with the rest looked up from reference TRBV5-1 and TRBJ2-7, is KAGVTQTPRYLIKTRGQQVTLSCSPISGHRSVSWYQQTPGQGLQFLFEYFSETQRNKGNFPGRFSGRQFSNSRSEMNVSTLELGDSALYLCASSPLFGSVNEQYFGPGTRLTVT.

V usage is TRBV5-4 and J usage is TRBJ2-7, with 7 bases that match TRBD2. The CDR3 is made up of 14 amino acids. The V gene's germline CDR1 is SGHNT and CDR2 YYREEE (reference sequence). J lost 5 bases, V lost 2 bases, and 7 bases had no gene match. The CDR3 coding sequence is TGTGCCAGCAGCTTAGGCGGGAGTGTGGACGAGCAGTACTTC. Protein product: CASSLGGSVDEQYF.

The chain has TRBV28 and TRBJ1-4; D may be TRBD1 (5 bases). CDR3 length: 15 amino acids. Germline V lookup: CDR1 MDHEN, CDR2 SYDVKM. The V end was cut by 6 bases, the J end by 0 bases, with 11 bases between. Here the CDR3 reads CASSPGHSTNEKLFF. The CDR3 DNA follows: TGTGCCAGCAGCCCAGGACACTCAACTAATGAAAAACTGTTTTTT. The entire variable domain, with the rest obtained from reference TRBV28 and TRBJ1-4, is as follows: DVKVTQSSRYLVKRTGEKVFLECVQDMDHENMFWYRQDPGLGLRLIYFSYDVKMKEKGDIPEGYSVSREKKERFSLILESASTNQTSMYLCASSPGHSTNEKLFFGSGTQLSVL.

DNA for the CDR3: TGTGCCAGCAGTAGGATCCCGGGACAGGGCTACAATGAGCAGTTCTTC. This encodes CASSRIPGQGYNEQFF. The chain carries TRBV28 and TRBJ2-1; 9 bases align to TRBD1. V dropped 5 bases and J dropped 3; count of bases not matched to a gene: 8. This CDR3 has 16 residues. Germline V gives CDR1 MDHEN, CDR2 SYDVKM.

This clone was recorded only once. The chain's CDR3 is CAWSPLKGAASPLHF. CDR3 bases: TGTGCCTGGAGCCCCCTGAAGGGGGCTGCGTCACCCCTCCACTTT. The chain joins TRBV30 to TRBJ1-6; 7 nucleotides line up with TRBD1. Germline V gives CDR1 GTSNPN, CDR2 SVGIG (reference sequence). This CDR3 is built from 15 residues. With 3 bases clipped from V and 10 bases from J, the junction kept 12 bases outside the gene matches.

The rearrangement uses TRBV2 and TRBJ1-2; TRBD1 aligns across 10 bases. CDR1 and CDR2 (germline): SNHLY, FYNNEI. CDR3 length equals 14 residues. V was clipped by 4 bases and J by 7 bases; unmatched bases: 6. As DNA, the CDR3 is TGTGCCAGCAGTGCACCCGGGACAGGGGTTGGCTACACCTTC. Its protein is CASSAPGTGVGYTF.

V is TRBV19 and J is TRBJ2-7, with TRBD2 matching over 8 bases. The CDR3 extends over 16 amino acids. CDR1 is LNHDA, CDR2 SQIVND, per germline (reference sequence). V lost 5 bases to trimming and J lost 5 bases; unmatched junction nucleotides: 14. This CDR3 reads CASSSLWLREVNEQYF. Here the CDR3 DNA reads TGTGCCAGTAGTTCTCTCTGGTTGCGGGAGGTTAACGAGCAGTACTTC.

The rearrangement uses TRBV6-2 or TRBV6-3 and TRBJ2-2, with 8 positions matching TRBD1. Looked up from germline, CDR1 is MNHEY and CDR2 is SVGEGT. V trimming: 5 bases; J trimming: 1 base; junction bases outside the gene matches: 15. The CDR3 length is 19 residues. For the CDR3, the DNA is TGTGCCAGCAGTGGGCCGGACAGGGCCGAAACTTTGAACACCGGGGAGCTGTTTTTT. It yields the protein CASSGPDRAETLNTGELFF.

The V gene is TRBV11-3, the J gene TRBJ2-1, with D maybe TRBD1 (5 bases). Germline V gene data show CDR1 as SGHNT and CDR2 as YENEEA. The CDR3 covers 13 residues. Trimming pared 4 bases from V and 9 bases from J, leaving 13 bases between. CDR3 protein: CASSSDSNPEQFF. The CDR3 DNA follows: TGTGCCAGCAGCTCCGACAGCAACCCTGAGCAGTTCTTC.